This T cell receptor beta chain was sequenced in a study of blood T cell repertoires in COVID-19. Overall study context: Specimens from acute and convalescent COVID-19 originated in the United States, Italy and Spain.

V lost 2 bases to trimming and J lost 9 bases, with 14 bases between them. This CDR3 contains 14 residues. In germline, CDR1 is GTSNPN, CDR2 SVGIG (reference sequence). Original processing methods: The assay estimated nucleated cells by amplifying reference gene primers. This table comes from immunoSEQ multiplex PCR, and its TCRdb copy is limited to in-frame clones, with some not included. V, J and clone size reflect that table, while D and trimming were determined from the DNA. This sample yields 150,000 to 200,000 clones, of which approximately 83% are seen a single time; around 5.1% belongs to the top ten. Exposed enrollees encountered a COVID-19 case at some point within 2 weeks before study entry.

Input material: PBMCs or T cells enriched from blood (not recorded which). The V call is TRBV30, the J call TRBJ1-6; maybe TRBD1 (5 bases). The clonotype originates from a man aged 70 or older who had been exposed to COVID-19. CDR3 in DNA: TGTGCCTGGAGTTACTGGCAGGGACTTTCACCCCTCCACTTT. This codes for CAWSYWQGLSPLHF. The variable domain in full, completed from reference TRBV30 and TRBJ1-6, reads SQTIHQWPATLVQPVGSPLSLECTVEGTSNPNLYWYRQAAGRGLQLLFYSVGIGQISSEVPQNLSASRPQDRQFILSSKKLLLSDSGFYLCAWSYWQGLSPLHFGNGTRLTVT.